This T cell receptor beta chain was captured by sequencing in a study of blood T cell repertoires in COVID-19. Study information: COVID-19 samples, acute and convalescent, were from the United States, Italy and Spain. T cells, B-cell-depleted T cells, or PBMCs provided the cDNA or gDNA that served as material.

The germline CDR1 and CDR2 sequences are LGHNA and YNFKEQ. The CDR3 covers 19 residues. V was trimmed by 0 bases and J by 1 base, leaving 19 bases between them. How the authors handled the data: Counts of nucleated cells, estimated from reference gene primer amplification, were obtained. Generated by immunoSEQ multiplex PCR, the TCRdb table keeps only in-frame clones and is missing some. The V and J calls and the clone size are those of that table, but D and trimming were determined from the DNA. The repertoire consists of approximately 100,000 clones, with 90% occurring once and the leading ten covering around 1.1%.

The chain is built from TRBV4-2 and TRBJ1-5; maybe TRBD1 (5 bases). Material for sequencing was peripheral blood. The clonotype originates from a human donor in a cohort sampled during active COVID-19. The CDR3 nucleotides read TGTGCCAGCAGCCAAGATCCCCAGGGTGAGGATGCGAGCAATCAGCCCCAGCATTTT. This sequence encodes CASSQDPQGEDASNQPQHF.